The 10 T cell receptor beta chains reported below all come from one sample, sequenced in a study of cytomegalovirus exposure and HLA in healthy donors. PCR involved 60 Vbeta and 13 Jbeta primers. The table came from immunoSEQ multiplex PCR; TCRdb's copy has only in-frame clones and leaves some out. The data show around 190,000 clones, with around three quarters seen just once and less than 2% held by the top ten. The sequenced sample was PBMCs. The receptor source for this set is a man aged 25-40 years in good health and CMV-seronegative.

The V gene is TRBV19, the J gene TRBJ1-6; D is perhaps TRBD1 (6 bases). Germline V lookup: CDR1 LNHDA, CDR2 SQIVND (reference sequence). The CDR3 consists of 14 residues. Deletions cut 3 bases from V and 5 bases from J, with 8 bases between. Here the CDR3 DNA reads TGTGCCAGTAGTATCAGGGGAGATAATTCACCCCTCCACTTT. Encoded protein: CASSIRGDNSPLHF.

This clone came up a few times. The V gene is TRBV9, the J gene TRBJ1-4; maybe TRBD1 (6 bases). CDR3 length: 13 residues. Germline V gene lookup returns CDR1 SGDLS and CDR2 YYNGEE. The V end was cut by 0 bases, the J end by 11 bases, with 11 bases between. This chain's CDR3 is CASSVVAGEKLFF. The CDR3 coding sequence is TGTGCCAGCAGCGTAGTGGCAGGGGAGAAACTGTTTTTT. The whole variable domain, remainder taken from reference TRBV9 and TRBJ1-4, is DSGVTQTPKHLITATGQRVTLRCSPRSGDLSVYWYQQSLDQGLQFLIQYYNGEERAKGNILERFSAQQFPDLHSELNLSSLELGDSALYFCASSVVAGEKLFFGSGTQLSVL.

CDR3 sequence reads: CASRRPGATNEKLFF. The CDR3 bases are TGTGCCAGCAGGCGCCCAGGGGCCACTAATGAAAAACTGTTTTTT. The rearrangement links TRBV27 to TRBJ1-4, with D possibly matching TRBD1 (6 bases). Germline CDR1 MNHEY, CDR2 SMNVEV (reference sequence). Trimming left V 6 bases short and J 2 bases short, with 13 bases between. The CDR3 runs 15 residues.

The gene calls are TRBV9 and TRBJ2-7; 7 bases are shared with TRBD1. The V gene's germline CDR1 is SGDLS and CDR2 YYNGEE. The V and J ends lost 4 bases and 4 bases, in that order; junction bases with no gene match: 8. The CDR3 extends over 14 amino acids. For the CDR3, the DNA is TGTGCCAGCAGCCTAGGACAGGCGAGATACGAGCAGTACTTC. It is translated as CASSLGQARYEQYF. Looking up the rest from reference TRBV9 and TRBJ2-7 gives the full variable domain: DSGVTQTPKHLITATGQRVTLRCSPRSGDLSVYWYQQSLDQGLQFLIQYYNGEERAKGNILERFSAQQFPDLHSELNLSSLELGDSALYFCASSLGQARYEQYFGPGTRLTVT.

The V call is TRBV28, the J call TRBJ2-1; 13 bases are shared with TRBD2. The junction had 22 bases not matched to a gene; V was cut back by 8 bases and J by 0 bases. Per the germline V gene, CDR1 is MDHEN and CDR2 is SYDVKM. This CDR3 has 22 residues. The DNA for the CDR3 is TGTGCCAGCTCCATAGGGGTGATACTAGCGGGAGGGCTACCAAGCTCCTACAATGAGCAGTTCTTC. This translates into CASSIGVILAGGLPSSYNEQFF.

The V gene is TRBV27, the J gene TRBJ1-5, with D maybe TRBD1 (5 bases). The CDR3 consists of 17 residues. V dropped 2 bases and J dropped 0 bases, with 14 bases sitting between them. In germline, CDR1 is MNHEY, CDR2 SMNVEV (reference sequence). The CDR3: CASSLAPQGYSNQPQHF. The CDR3 DNA is TGTGCCAGCAGTTTAGCACCCCAGGGATATAGCAATCAGCCCCAGCATTTT.

The chain recombines TRBV7-9 with TRBJ1-2, with TRBD1 matching 9 bases. CDR3 length: 14 amino acids. V was pared by 5 bases and J by 5 bases, with 6 bases of the junction left unmatched. Germline assignment: CDR1 SEHNR and CDR2 FQNEAQ (reference sequence). CDR3 in DNA: TGTGCCAGCAGCGGGGGACAGGGCTCTTATGGCTACACCTTC. It encodes CASSGGQGSYGYTF.

This chain uses TRBV11-2 with TRBJ1-2; 10 bases agree with TRBD1. Germline CDR1 and CDR2: SGHAT and FQNNGV. This CDR3 spans 15 amino acids. The V gene end was trimmed by 5 bases and the J gene end by 8 bases; junction bases not matched to a gene: 11. CDR3 bases: TGTGCCAGCAGCGGTTATGACAGGGGGCTTCAAGGCTACACCTTC. Its translation is CASSGYDRGLQGYTF.

The V and J genes are TRBV25-1 and TRBJ2-7; TRBD1 agrees at 7 bases. V was pared by 3 bases and J by 3 bases, with 11 bases of the junction left unmatched. This CDR3 is 16 amino acids long. Germline V gene data show CDR1 as MGHDK and CDR2 as SYGVNS. CDR3 sequence reads: CASSDETGQKVYEQYF. The CDR3 DNA sequence: TGTGCCAGCAGTGACGAAACGGGACAGAAAGTCTACGAGCAGTACTTC.

This clone was seen a few times. The V and J genes are TRBV6-5 and TRBJ2-3, with a possible D match to TRBD2 (6 bases). In germline, CDR1 is MNHEY, CDR2 SVGAGI. The CDR3 has 12 residues. V lost 8 bases, J lost 1 base, and 7 bases lay in between. As DNA, the CDR3 is TGTGCCAGCGGAGGGGGCACAGATACGCAGTATTTT. Translation gives CASGGGTDTQYF.